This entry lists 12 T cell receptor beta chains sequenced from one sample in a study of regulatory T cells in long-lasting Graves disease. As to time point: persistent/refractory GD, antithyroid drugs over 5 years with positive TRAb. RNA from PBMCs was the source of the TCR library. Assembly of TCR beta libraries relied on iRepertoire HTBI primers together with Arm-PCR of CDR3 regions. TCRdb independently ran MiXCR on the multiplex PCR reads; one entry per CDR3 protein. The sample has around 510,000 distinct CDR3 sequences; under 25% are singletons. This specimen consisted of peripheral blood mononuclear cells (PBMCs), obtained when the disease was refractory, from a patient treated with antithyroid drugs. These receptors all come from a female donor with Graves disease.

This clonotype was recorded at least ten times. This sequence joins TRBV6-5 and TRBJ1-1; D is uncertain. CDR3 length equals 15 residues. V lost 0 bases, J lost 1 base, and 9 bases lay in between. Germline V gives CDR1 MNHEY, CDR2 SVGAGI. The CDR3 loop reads CASSYSARQNTEAFF. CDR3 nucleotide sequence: TGTGCCAGCAGTTACTCGGCCAGACAGAACACTGAAGCTTTCTTT.

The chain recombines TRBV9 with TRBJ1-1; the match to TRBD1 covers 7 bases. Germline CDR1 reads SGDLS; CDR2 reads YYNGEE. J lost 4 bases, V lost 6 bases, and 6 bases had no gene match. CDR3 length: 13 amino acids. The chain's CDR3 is CASTSTGTTEAFF. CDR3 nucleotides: TGTGCCAGCACCTCGACAGGGACCACTGAAGCTTTCTTT. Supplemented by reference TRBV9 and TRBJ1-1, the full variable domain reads DSGVTQTPKHLITATGQRVTLRCSPRSGDLSVYWYQQSLDQGLQFLIQYYNGEERAKGNILERFSAQQFPDLHSELNLSSLELGDSALYFCASTSTGTTEAFFGQGTRLTVV.

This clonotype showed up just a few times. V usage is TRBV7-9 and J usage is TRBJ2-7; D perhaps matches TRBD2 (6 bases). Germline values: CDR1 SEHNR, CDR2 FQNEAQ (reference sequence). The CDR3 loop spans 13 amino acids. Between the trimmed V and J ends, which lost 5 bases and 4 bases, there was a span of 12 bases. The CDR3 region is CASSTTSTYEQYF. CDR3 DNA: TGTGCCAGCAGCACAACTAGCACGTACGAGCAGTACTTC.

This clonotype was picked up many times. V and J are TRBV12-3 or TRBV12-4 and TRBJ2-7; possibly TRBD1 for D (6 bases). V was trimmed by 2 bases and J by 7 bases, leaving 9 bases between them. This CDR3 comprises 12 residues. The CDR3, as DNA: TGTGCCAGCAGTTTAAACAGGGATGAGCAGTACTTC. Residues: CASSLNRDEQYF.

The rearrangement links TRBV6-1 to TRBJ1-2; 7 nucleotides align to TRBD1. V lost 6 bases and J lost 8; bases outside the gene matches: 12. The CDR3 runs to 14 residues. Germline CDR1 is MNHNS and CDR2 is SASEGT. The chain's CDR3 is CASRVGQSFAGYTF. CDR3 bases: TGTGCCAGCAGAGTGGGACAGTCCTTCGCGGGCTACACCTTC.

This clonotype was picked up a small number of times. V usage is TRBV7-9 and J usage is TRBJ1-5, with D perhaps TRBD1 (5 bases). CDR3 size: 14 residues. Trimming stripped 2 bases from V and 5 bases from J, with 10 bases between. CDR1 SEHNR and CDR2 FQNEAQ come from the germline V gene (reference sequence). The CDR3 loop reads CASSLPGTDQPQHF. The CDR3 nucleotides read TGTGCCAGCAGCTTACCCGGGACTGATCAGCCCCAGCATTTT.

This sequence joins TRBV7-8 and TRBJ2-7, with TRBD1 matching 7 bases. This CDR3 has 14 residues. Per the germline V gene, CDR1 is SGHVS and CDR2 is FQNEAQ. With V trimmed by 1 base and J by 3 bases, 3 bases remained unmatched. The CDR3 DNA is TGTGCCAGCAGCTTAGGGGACAGAATCTACGAGCAGTACTTC. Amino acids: CASSLGDRIYEQYF.

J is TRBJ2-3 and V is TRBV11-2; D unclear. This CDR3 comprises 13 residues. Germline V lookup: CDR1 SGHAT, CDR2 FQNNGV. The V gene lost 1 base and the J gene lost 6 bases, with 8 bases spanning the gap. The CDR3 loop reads CASSLAPWDTQYF. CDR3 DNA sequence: TGTGCCAGCAGCTTAGCTCCTTGGGATACGCAGTATTTT.

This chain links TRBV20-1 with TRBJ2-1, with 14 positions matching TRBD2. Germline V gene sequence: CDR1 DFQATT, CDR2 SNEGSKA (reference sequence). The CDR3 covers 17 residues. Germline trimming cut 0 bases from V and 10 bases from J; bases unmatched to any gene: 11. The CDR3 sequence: CSARDLTGLAGVGEQFF. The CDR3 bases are TGCAGTGCTAGAGATCTCACGGGACTAGCGGGAGTAGGAGAGCAGTTCTTC.

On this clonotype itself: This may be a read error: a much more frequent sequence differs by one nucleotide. For the CDR3, the DNA is TGTGCCAGCAGTCACCGGGACAGGGGTAATTCACCCCTCCACTTT. This gives the protein CASSHRDRGNSPLHF. The chain links TRBV27 to TRBJ1-6, with 10 bases matching TRBD1. V shed 5 bases and J 6 bases; nucleotides not matched to a gene: 4. Looked up from germline, CDR1 is MNHEY and CDR2 is SMNVEV (reference sequence). The CDR3 is made up of 15 amino acids.

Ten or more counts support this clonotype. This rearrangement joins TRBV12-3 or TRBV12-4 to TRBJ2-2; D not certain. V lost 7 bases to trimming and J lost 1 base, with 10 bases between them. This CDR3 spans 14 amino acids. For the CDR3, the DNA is TGTGCCAGCACCCCAGGAGTGAACACCGGGGAGCTGTTTTTT. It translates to CASTPGVNTGELFF.

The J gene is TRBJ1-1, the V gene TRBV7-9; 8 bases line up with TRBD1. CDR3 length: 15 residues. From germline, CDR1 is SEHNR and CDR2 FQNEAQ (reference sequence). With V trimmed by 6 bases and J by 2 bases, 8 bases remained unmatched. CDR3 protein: CASRPTTGANTEAFF. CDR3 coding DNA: TGTGCCAGCAGGCCAACGACAGGGGCTAACACTGAAGCTTTCTTT.